This entry concerns a single T cell receptor beta chain. Its specificity is unknown. It was version v3.0 of the immunoSEQ assay that was run at survey level. TCRdb keeps only in-frame clones here, not all; method: immunoSEQ multiplex PCR. The table has about 35,000 clones, approximately 74% seen once. Germline V CDR1 and CDR2: MNHEY, SVGAGI. The CDR3 is made up of 14 amino acids. The germline V and J ends were trimmed by 2 bases and 4 bases, with 8 bases remaining between them. The record originates from a study of long-term antiretroviral therapy in people with HIV. Notes on the study in general: Upon ART, diversity increased but remained lower than transplant donor controls.

The clonotype comes from a man in his fifties or sixties with HIV. The material sequenced was unsorted PBMCs, taken 3 years after starting antiretroviral therapy. J is TRBJ1-4 and V is TRBV6-5, with D perhaps TRBD1 (5 bases). CDR3 residues: CASSYGTVNEKLFF. For the CDR3, the DNA is TGTGCCAGCAGTTACGGGACGGTTAATGAAAAACTGTTTTTT.